The 21 T cell receptor beta chains listed next were all sequenced from one sample in a study of beta chain features in type 1 diabetes. The sequenced template was cDNA made from the entire isolated RNA. Clones were sequenced by immunoSEQ multiplex PCR, and TCRdb holds only the in-frame ones, with some missing. The top ten clones hold about 0.086% of a sample with hundreds of thousands of clones, less than 20% of them seen once. The sequenced sample was naive CD4+ T cells from blood. All receptors come from a man younger than 35 in good health.

The chain carries TRBV19 and TRBJ2-1, with a possible D match to TRBD1 (7 bases). The CDR3 spans 16 residues. Trimming stripped 9 bases from V and 2 bases from J, with 20 bases between. Germline V lookup: CDR1 LNHDA, CDR2 SQIVND (reference sequence). The CDR3 reads CASHGRGQKTYNEQFF. The CDR3 DNA sequence: TGTGCCAGCCACGGGCGGGGACAGAAGACCTACAATGAGCAGTTCTTC.

J is TRBJ2-1 and V is TRBV7-7; 11 bases map to TRBD2. CDR3 size: 14 residues. CDR1 is SSHAT, CDR2 FNYEAQ, per germline (reference sequence). V was clipped by 5 bases and J by 5 bases; unmatched bases: 2. In DNA, the CDR3 is TGTGCCAGCAGCCGACTAGCGGGAAACAATGAGCAGTTCTTC. Translated, it gives CASSRLAGNNEQFF.

The V and J genes are TRBV29-1 and TRBJ2-7, with 11 bases aligning to TRBD2. Germline V CDR1 and CDR2: SQVTM, ANQGSEA. V trimming: 0 bases; J trimming: 4 bases; junction bases outside the gene matches: 2. This CDR3 is 14 amino acids long. In DNA, the CDR3 is TGCAGCGTTGAAGAGGGGACTAGCGGATACGAGCAGTACTTC. This gives the protein CSVEEGTSGYEQYF.

This chain links TRBV18 with TRBJ2-7; 7 positions match TRBD2. Trimming took 5 bases from V and 1 from J; bases not matched to a gene: 5. CDR3 size: 14 residues. Per germline, CDR1 KGHSH and CDR2 LQKENI. CDR3 in DNA: TGTGCCAGCTCAATACCTAGCGGATCCTACGAGCAGTACTTC. This translates into CASSIPSGSYEQYF.

The table lists this clone with a few counts. For the CDR3, the DNA is TGTGCTAGTGGGACAGGGCACGGTGGCTACACCTTC. It translates to CASGTGHGGYTF. V and J are TRBV12-5 and TRBJ1-2; TRBD1 matches at 7 bases. Trimming took 6 bases from V and 7 from J; bases not matched to a gene: 5. This CDR3 region has 12 residues. Germline V CDR1 and CDR2: LGHNT, FRNRAP.

About this clone: The junction departs from germline at one end; a sequencing error may be responsible. The chain is built from TRBV28 and TRBJ2-7; D may be TRBD2 (6 bases). The CDR3 loop spans 14 amino acids. Germline-derived CDR1 and CDR2 are MDHEN and SYDVKM. The CDR3 sequence is CATKKKAGRYEQYF. The CDR3 bases are TGTGCCACCAAGAAAAAGGCAGGGAGGTACGAACAGTACTTC.

This chain connects TRBV7-9 to TRBJ2-6, with 8 nucleotides matching TRBD1. The CDR3 runs 18 residues. The V and J ends lost 5 bases and 0 bases, in that order; junction bases with no gene match: 9. The germline gives CDR1 SEHNR, CDR2 FQNEAQ (reference sequence). In nucleotides, the CDR3 is TGTGCCAGCAGCAAAGGGACAGGCTTTTTCTCTGGGGCCAACGTCCTGACTTTC. This codes for CASSKGTGFFSGANVLTF. The entire variable domain, with the rest obtained from reference TRBV7-9 and TRBJ2-6, is as follows: DTGVSQNPRHKITKRGQNVTFRCDPISEHNRLYWYRQTLGQGPEFLTYFQNEAQLEKSRLLSDRFSAERPKGSFSTLEIQRTEQGDSAMYLCASSKGTGFFSGANVLTFGAGSRLTVL.

The sample holds a few counts of this clone. This rearrangement joins TRBV19 to TRBJ1-2, with TRBD1 matching 7 bases. The CDR3 has 15 amino acids. Germline CDR1 is LNHDA and CDR2 is SQIVND (reference sequence). V shed 6 bases and J 5 bases; nucleotides not matched to a gene: 12. CDR3 amino acids: CASSTSMGQPYGYTF. The CDR3, as DNA: TGTGCCAGTAGCACATCAATGGGACAGCCATATGGCTACACCTTC. Full variable domain (outside the CDR3, taken from reference TRBV19 and TRBJ1-2): DGGITQSPKYLFRKEGQNVTLSCEQNLNHDAMYWYRQDPGQGLRLIYYSQIVNDFQKGDIAEGYSVSREKKESFPLTVTSAQKNPTAFYLCASSTSMGQPYGYTFGSGTRLTVV.

This clone appeared a few times. The rearrangement links TRBV9 to TRBJ2-6; the D call may be TRBD1 or TRBD2 (5 bases each). Trimming cost V 4 bases and J 6 bases, with 17 bases left between them. This CDR3 has 16 amino acids. Per germline, CDR1 SGDLS and CDR2 YYNGEE. CDR3 region: CASSRGEGLMANVLTF. DNA for the CDR3: TGTGCCAGCAGCAGAGGGGAAGGTTTGATGGCCAACGTCCTGACTTTC.

The V gene is TRBV5-1, the J gene TRBJ1-2; unclear D gene. There are 16 residues in the CDR3. Germline-derived CDR1 and CDR2 are SGHRS and YFSETQ. The V end was cut by 2 bases, the J end by 4 bases, with 18 bases between. CDR3 region: CASSLLRPPDSYGYTF. CDR3 nucleotide sequence: TGCGCCAGCAGCTTACTACGGCCACCGGACTCCTATGGCTACACCTTC.

This clone was counted a single time. J is TRBJ2-4 and V is TRBV5-1; D not certain. CDR3 size: 14 residues. CDR1 SGHRS and CDR2 YFSETQ come from the germline V gene. Trimming cost V 0 bases and J 0 bases, with 4 bases left between them. The CDR3 DNA reads as TGCGCCAGCAGCTTGGGCATAGCCAAAAACATTCAGTACTTC. This sequence encodes CASSLGIAKNIQYF. The complete variable domain, with remaining parts taken from reference TRBV5-1 and TRBJ2-4, reads KAGVTQTPRYLIKTRGQQVTLSCSPISGHRSVSWYQQTPGQGLQFLFEYFSETQRNKGNFPGRFSGRQFSNSRSEMNVSTLELGDSALYLCASSLGIAKNIQYFGAGTRLSVL.

This clone was seen a few times. V gene TRBV19 combines with J gene TRBJ1-2; weak D call: TRBD1 (6 bases). CDR1 LNHDA and CDR2 SQIVND come from the germline V gene (reference sequence). This CDR3 region has 16 residues. V dropped 7 bases and J dropped 4 bases, with 22 bases sitting between them. The CDR3 DNA reads TGTGCCAGTACCCGCCACCAGGGGCGAAGGGTCTATGGCTACACCTTC. Its protein product is CASTRHQGRRVYGYTF. The full variable domain, completed using reference TRBV19 and TRBJ1-2, is DGGITQSPKYLFRKEGQNVTLSCEQNLNHDAMYWYRQDPGQGLRLIYYSQIVNDFQKGDIAEGYSVSREKKESFPLTVTSAQKNPTAFYLCASTRHQGRRVYGYTFGSGTRLTVV.

This clone was detected a few times. The chain employs TRBV7-9 and TRBJ1-4; D is uncertain. Germline V gives CDR1 SEHNR, CDR2 FQNEAQ (reference sequence). The CDR3 spans 15 residues. V lost 1 base and J lost 8, with 14 bases in between. In DNA, the CDR3 is TGTGCCAGCAGCTTAGTCGGGGTTTGGAGGGAAAAACTGTTTTTT. It yields the protein CASSLVGVWREKLFF.

The V and J genes are TRBV7-2 and TRBJ2-5; maybe TRBD1 (6 bases). Per the germline V gene, CDR1 is SGHTA and CDR2 is FQGNSA. V was cut by 6 bases and J by 5 bases, with 16 bases left in between. This CDR3 contains 14 residues. The CDR3 coding sequence is TGTGCCAGCAGTCGAAAAGGGGGTTGGGAGACCCAGTACTTC. The encoded protein is CASSRKGGWETQYF.

The rearrangement joins TRBV10-3 to TRBJ2-2, with 13 bases lining up with TRBD2. The junction had 8 bases not matched to a gene; V was cut back by 6 bases and J by 4 bases. Germline-derived CDR1 and CDR2 are ENHRY and SYGVKD. The CDR3 covers 17 residues. CDR3 amino acids: CAISATGLAGTTGELFF. CDR3 bases: TGTGCCATCAGCGCCACGGGACTAGCGGGGACCACCGGGGAGCTGTTTTTT.

The V and J genes are TRBV6-5 and TRBJ2-2; TRBD2 aligns across 7 bases. The ends lost 6 bases at V and 9 bases at J; junction bases unmatched: 13. This CDR3 comprises 15 residues. The germline V gene has CDR1 MNHEY and CDR2 SVGAGI. As DNA, the CDR3 is TGTGCCAGCAGAGCTAGCGGTTTGGGTAATCGGGAGCTGTTTTTT. It translates to CASRASGLGNRELFF.

The gene calls are TRBV10-3 and TRBJ1-2; D not certain. Germline CDR1 and CDR2: ENHRY and SYGVKD. The CDR3 length is 12 residues. Trimming stripped 4 bases from V and 4 bases from J, with 7 bases between. CDR3: CAISGGSYGYTF. The CDR3 DNA reads as TGTGCCATCAGTGGTGGCAGCTATGGCTACACCTTC.

This rearrangement joins TRBV5-1 to TRBJ2-3; D is perhaps TRBD1 (6 bases). Trimming cost V 0 bases and J 5 bases, with 13 bases left between them. The germline gives CDR1 SGHRS, CDR2 YFSETQ. This CDR3 contains 15 residues. The CDR3 DNA reads TGCGCCAGCAGCTTGGAACAGGGCCCCATAGATACGCAGTATTTT. As protein: CASSLEQGPIDTQYF.

The chain links TRBV9 to TRBJ2-1; 7 bases line up with TRBD2. The V and J ends lost 3 bases and 1 base, in that order; junction bases with no gene match: 7. CDR3 length: 16 residues. Per germline, CDR1 SGDLS and CDR2 YYNGEE. CDR3 amino acids: CASSALAGKSYNEQFF. The CDR3 DNA reads TGTGCCAGCAGCGCCTTAGCGGGTAAATCCTACAATGAGCAGTTCTTC.

This clone was seen only a few times. The sample carries other DNA sequences with the same CDR3. The chain is built from TRBV28 and TRBJ1-2; 7 nucleotides line up with TRBD1. Germline CDR1 MDHEN, CDR2 SYDVKM. J lost 2 bases, V lost 1 base, and 1 base had no gene match. The CDR3 length is 14 residues. The CDR3 sequence is CASSLSGGNYGYTF. CDR3 sequence (DNA): TGTGCCAGCAGTTTATCAGGGGGGAACTATGGCTACACCTTC.

This clone was recorded a few times. The chain employs TRBV10-3 and TRBJ1-2; 7 nucleotides agree with TRBD1. CDR1 is ENHRY and CDR2 is SYGVKD in the germline V gene. Unmatched junction bases numbered 0, after V lost 4 bases and J lost 4 bases. This CDR3 has 12 amino acids. CDR3 residues: CAISGDSYGYTF. CDR3 coding DNA: TGTGCCATCAGTGGGGACAGCTATGGCTACACCTTC.